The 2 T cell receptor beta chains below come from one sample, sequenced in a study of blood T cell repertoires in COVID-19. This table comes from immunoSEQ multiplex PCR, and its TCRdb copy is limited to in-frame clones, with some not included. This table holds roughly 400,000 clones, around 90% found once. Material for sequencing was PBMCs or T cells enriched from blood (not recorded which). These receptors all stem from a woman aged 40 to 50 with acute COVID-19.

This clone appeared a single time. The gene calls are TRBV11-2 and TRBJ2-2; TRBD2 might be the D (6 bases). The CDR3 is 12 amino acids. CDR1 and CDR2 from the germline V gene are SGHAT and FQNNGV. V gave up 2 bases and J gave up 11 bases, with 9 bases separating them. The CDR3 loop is CASSLTRGELFF. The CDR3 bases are TGTGCCAGCAGCTTAACGCGGGGCGAGCTGTTTTTT.

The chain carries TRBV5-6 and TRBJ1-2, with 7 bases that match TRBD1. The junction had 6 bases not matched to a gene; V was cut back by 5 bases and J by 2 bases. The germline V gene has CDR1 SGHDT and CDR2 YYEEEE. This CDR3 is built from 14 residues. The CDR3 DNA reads TGTGCCAGCAGTTCCGGGGACAGAAACTATGGCTACACCTTC. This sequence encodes CASSSGDRNYGYTF. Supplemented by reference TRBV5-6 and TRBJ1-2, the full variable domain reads DAGVTQSPTHLIKTRGQQVTLRCSPKSGHDTVSWYQQALGQGPQFIFQYYEEEERQRGNFPDRFSGHQFPNYSSELNVNALLLGDSALYLCASSSGDRNYGYTFGSGTRLTVV.